A single T cell receptor beta chain is shown here with its context. As processed by the authors: Nucleated cell counts were estimated from reference gene primer amplification. Clones were read by immunoSEQ multiplex PCR, and TCRdb kept only the in-frame ones, dropping some. That table gives V, J and clone size, and the DNA gave D and trimming. This sample yields 300,000 to 450,000 clones, of which around 89% are seen a single time; around 3% belongs to the top ten. The germline CDR1 and CDR2 sequences are SGHVS and FQNEAQ. The CDR3 is 16 residues long. With V trimmed by 4 bases and J by 6 bases, 11 bases remained unmatched. The sample originates from a study of blood T cell repertoires in COVID-19. Background on the study: Samples representing acute and convalescent COVID-19 were sourced from the United States, Italy and Spain. PBMCs, B-cell-depleted T cells, or T cells were the source of the cDNA or gDNA that made up the material.

Patients in Seattle were enrolled during active infection, then followed longitudinally. The receptor's source is a woman aged 25 to 45 with COVID-19, enrolled during active disease. The rearrangement uses TRBV7-8 and TRBJ1-1, with 10 bases that match TRBD1. The sample consisted of peripheral blood. CDR3 DNA: TGTGCCAGCAGCTCTCCGGGACAGGGGATAGGGCCTGAAGCTTTCTTT. It yields the protein CASSSPGQGIGPEAFF.